This passage covers 13 T cell receptor beta chains from one sample sequenced in a study of early T cells in non-severe SARS-CoV-2 infection. TCRdb re-called the 5' RACE reads with MiXCR, one entry per CDR3 protein. The sample consists of some 38,000 distinct CDR3 sequences, 5.3% of them appearing once. Sequenced sample: whole blood. Every receptor here comes from an adult who was a healthcare worker with PCR-confirmed SARS-CoV-2 infection or an uninfected control (not recorded which).

This clonotype was detected ten times or more. The chain links TRBV7-2 to TRBJ2-7; D is uncertain. This CDR3 has 13 amino acids. Trimming stripped 5 bases from V and 0 bases from J, with 8 bases between. The germline V gene encodes CDR1 SGHTA and CDR2 FQGNSA. This CDR3 reads CASSLTPSYEQYF. CDR3 DNA: TGTGCCAGCAGCCTAACCCCCTCCTACGAGCAGTACTTC.

This clonotype came up many times. The chain joins TRBV7-8 to TRBJ2-5, with TRBD2 matching 8 bases. The CDR3 has 15 residues. The germline CDR1 and CDR2 sequences are SGHVS and FQNEAQ. The V gene end was trimmed by 1 base and the J gene end by 5 bases; junction bases not matched to a gene: 6. DNA for the CDR3: TGTGCCAGCAGCTTAGATCGGCAGCGGGGGGAGACCCAGTACTTC. Translated: CASSLDRQRGETQYF.

This chain connects TRBV29-1 to TRBJ2-7, with 11 bases that match TRBD1. This CDR3 region has 12 residues. With 7 bases clipped from V and 6 bases from J, the junction kept 5 bases outside the gene matches. Germline V gene lookup returns CDR1 SQVTM and CDR2 ANQGSEA. CDR3 loop: CSGRTGGGEQYF. The CDR3 DNA follows: TGCAGCGGCAGGACAGGGGGCGGCGAGCAGTACTTC.

This clonotype was recorded many times. The chain carries TRBV7-2 and TRBJ2-3; D unresolved. V was cut by 3 bases and J by 7 bases, with 8 bases left in between. The CDR3 is 12 residues long. CDR1 is SGHTA and CDR2 is FQGNSA in the germline V gene. CDR3 amino acids: CASSLARNTQYF. CDR3 nucleotide sequence: TGTGCCAGCAGCTTGGCGAGAAATACGCAGTATTTT.

In its sample, this clonotype was seen many times. The chain is built from TRBV9 and TRBJ2-7, with a tentative D call TRBD2 (5 bases). Germline V gives CDR1 SGDLS, CDR2 YYNGEE. This CDR3 contains 15 residues. V was shortened by 4 bases and J by 7 bases, with 21 bases between the two germline ends. CDR3: CASSPAADYLREQYF. The CDR3 DNA reads as TGTGCCAGCAGCCCCGCCGCAGACTACCTACGGGAGCAGTACTTC.

The chain recombines TRBV19 with TRBJ2-5; no clear D. V lost 2 bases to trimming and J lost 4 bases, with 5 bases between them. The germline V gene encodes CDR1 LNHDA and CDR2 SQIVND (reference sequence). CDR3 length: 12 amino acids. For the CDR3, the DNA is TGTGCCAGTAGTATAAACGGAGAGACCCAGTACTTC. It translates to CASSINGETQYF.

This clonotype has ten or more counts. V and J are TRBV30 and TRBJ2-1, with D unclear. V was shortened by 3 bases and J by 1 base, with 10 bases between the two germline ends. The V gene's germline CDR1 is GTSNPN and CDR2 SVGIG (reference sequence). The CDR3 sequence is 14 residues long. CDR3 protein: CAWRSAGSYNEQFF. The CDR3 nucleotides read TGTGCCTGGAGAAGCGCAGGATCCTACAATGAGCAGTTCTTC.

This clonotype was observed at least ten times. This chain uses TRBV6-1 with TRBJ1-5; D call uncertain. This CDR3 is built from 13 residues. The germline V gene has CDR1 MNHNS and CDR2 SASEGT. The ends were cut back, 4 bases at V and 4 bases at J, with 8 bases in the middle. The CDR3: CASSVEENQPQHF. The CDR3 nucleotides are TGTGCCAGCAGTGTAGAAGAGAATCAGCCCCAGCATTTT.

There are many counts of this clonotype. This chain joins TRBV5-1 and TRBJ2-5; 12 bases match TRBD2. The CDR3 totals 17 residues. CDR1 SGHRS and CDR2 YFSETQ come from the germline V gene. V shed 6 bases and J 2 bases; nucleotides not matched to a gene: 11. CDR3 protein: CASKQAQTSGGQETQYF. The DNA for the CDR3 is TGCGCCAGCAAGCAGGCCCAGACTAGCGGGGGACAAGAGACCCAGTACTTC.

As regards this clonotype: A far more abundant clone sits one base away, making this likely a read error. The chain combines TRBV7-9 with TRBJ2-3; D gene unclear. Germline-derived CDR1 and CDR2 are SEHNR and FQNEAQ (reference sequence). Trimming cost V 1 base and J 3 bases, with 5 bases left between them. The CDR3 contains 13 residues. DNA for the CDR3: TGTGCCAGCAGCTTAGGAGGAACAGATACGCAGTATTTT. This gives the protein CASSLGGTDTQYF.

This clonotype was seen many times. This chain uses TRBV20-1 with TRBJ2-1; 11 positions match TRBD2. The CDR3 totals 17 residues. Germline V gene sequence: CDR1 DFQATT, CDR2 SNEGSKA (reference sequence). Trimming removed 2 bases from V and 7 bases from J; junction bases left unmatched: 13. CDR3 in DNA: TGCAGTGCTAGACCCTTAACTAGCGGGAGTTTGAGGAATGAGCAGTTCTTC. Translating gives CSARPLTSGSLRNEQFF.

This clonotype has a handful of counts. The gene calls are TRBV5-6 and TRBJ2-1; 10 bases agree with TRBD2. Trimming cost V 0 bases and J 4 bases; bases outside gene matches: 4. In germline, CDR1 is SGHDT, CDR2 YYEEEE. The CDR3 runs to 16 residues. The CDR3 region is CASSLGTSGIYNEQFF. In DNA, the CDR3 is TGTGCCAGCAGCTTGGGGACTAGCGGAATATACAATGAGCAGTTCTTC.

This clonotype was counted at least ten times. The rearrangement joins TRBV20-1 to TRBJ2-2; 8 positions match TRBD2. Germline V gene data show CDR1 as DFQATT and CDR2 as SNEGSKA (reference sequence). This CDR3 is built from 15 residues. The J segment lost 5 bases and the V segment lost 0 bases, leaving 5 bases of the junction unmatched. The CDR3 sequence: CSARDRVAGTGELFF. In DNA form, the CDR3 reads TGCAGTGCTAGAGATAGGGTAGCGGGAACCGGGGAGCTGTTTTTT.